The 3 T cell receptor beta chains presented below share a single source sample, sequenced in a study of T cell clones after liver transplantation. Here immunoSEQ multiplex PCR was the method, and the copy in TCRdb shows in-frame clones only, minus some. Of 70,000 or so clones detected, roughly 90% appear once; the ten largest clones hold less than 3%. Sequencing used CD4+ T cells from blood, obtained before liver transplant. The source of these receptors is a human donor who received a liver transplant.

The J gene is TRBJ2-7, the V gene TRBV28, with D maybe TRBD1 (10 bases). The CDR3 spans 18 residues. Germline CDR1 reads MDHEN; CDR2 reads SYDVKM. Trimming removed 3 bases at V and 3 bases at J, with 24 bases between. CDR3 nucleotides: TGTGCCAGCAGTTTGCGACAGGGGGCTAGCGGGGTGGACTACGAGCAGTACTTC. Its translation: CASSLRQGASGVDYEQYF.

The sample holds one count of this clone. The chain joins TRBV5-6 to TRBJ1-1; 8 bases are a match to TRBD1. V lost 4 bases and J lost 4; bases outside the gene matches: 6. Germline CDR1 is SGHDT and CDR2 is YYEEEE. CDR3 length equals 14 residues. The CDR3 DNA is TGTGCCAGCAGCCGGACAGGGTGGGGCACTGAAGCTTTCTTT. Residues: CASSRTGWGTEAFF.

This rearrangement joins TRBV7-2 to TRBJ1-1; D unresolved. Germline values: CDR1 SGHTA, CDR2 FQGNSA. V lost 1 base to trimming and J lost 1 base, with 13 bases between them. The CDR3 runs to 16 residues. The CDR3 is CASSLVGSGGNTEAFF. The CDR3 region has the DNA TGTGCCAGCAGCTTAGTAGGCTCGGGAGGGAACACTGAAGCTTTCTTT.